Each of the 12 T cell receptor beta chains below was sequenced from the same sample in a study of T cells in Graves' hyperthyroidism and ophthalmopathy. TCR beta CDR3 sequences were amplified from RNA transcripts. A first-round RT-PCR of the TCR CDR3 used the HTBI primer set. TCRdb re-analysed the multiplex PCR reads in MiXCR, keeping a single row per CDR3 protein. The sample holds around 300,000 distinct CDR3 sequences, less than 30% seen once. Sequenced input: blood. These receptors came from a man aged 35-49 years with Graves' hyperthyroidism that later progressed to Graves' ophthalmopathy.

This clonotype was seen at least ten times. The chain combines TRBV6-5 with TRBJ1-2; D possibly corresponds to TRBD1 (5 bases). Germline assignment: CDR1 MNHEY and CDR2 SVGAGI. V was shortened by 0 bases and J by 4 bases, with 18 bases between the two germline ends. This CDR3 contains 17 residues. The CDR3 loop reads CASSYSEDRDHGYGYTF. As DNA, the CDR3 is TGTGCCAGCAGTTACTCAGAAGACCGGGACCACGGCTATGGCTACACCTTC.

This clonotype was seen many times. CDR3 coding DNA: TGCAGGACGGGCACCGATCCCTCCGAGCAGTACGTC. Encoded protein: CRTGTDPSEQYV. The rearrangement uses TRBV29-1 and TRBJ2-7, with D uncertain. The CDR3 runs 12 residues. Germline-derived CDR1 and CDR2 are SQVTM and ANQGSEA.

This clonotype was counted ten times or more. V usage is TRBV12-3 or TRBV12-4 and J usage is TRBJ1-5, with a tentative D call TRBD1 (6 bases). The CDR3 runs to 14 residues. Trimming took off 5 bases at V and 6 bases at J, with 14 bases between the two ends. The CDR3 is CASSLQGLAQPQHF. The CDR3 coding sequence is TGTGCCAGCAGTCTTCAGGGGCTGGCTCAGCCCCAGCATTTT.

This clonotype has at least ten counts. The junction shows a germline mismatch at one end, possibly a read error. The rearrangement uses TRBV16 and TRBJ2-7; D call uncertain. CDR3 length: 14 residues. From germline, CDR1 is KGHSY and CDR2 FQNENV. CDR3 protein: CGSSQEYLAYEQYF. The CDR3 region has the DNA TGTGGCAGCAGCCAAGAGTACCTAGCCTACGAGCAGTACTTC.

This clonotype was seen more than once but under ten times. The rearrangement uses TRBV20-1 and TRBJ2-4; 7 positions match TRBD2. Germline CDR1 is DFQATT and CDR2 is SNEGSKA (reference sequence). The CDR3 spans 16 residues. V was clipped by 0 bases and J by 7 bases; unmatched bases: 12. CDR3 amino acids: CSARDLLGGAGNIQYF. Here the CDR3 DNA reads TGCAGTGCTAGAGATCTCTTGGGGGGAGCGGGGAACATTCAGTACTTC.

The V gene is TRBV19, the J gene TRBJ2-2; D is possibly TRBD1 (5 bases). V was cut by 6 bases and J by 0 bases, with 11 bases left in between. Per the germline V gene, CDR1 is LNHDA and CDR2 is SQIVND (reference sequence). The CDR3 contains 15 residues. CDR3 sequence reads: CASRWGASNTGELFF. DNA of the CDR3: TGTGCCAGTAGATGGGGCGCATCGAACACCGGGGAGCTGTTTTTT.

In its sample, this clonotype was seen once. This chain links TRBV6-2 or TRBV6-3 with TRBJ2-5; possible D gene TRBD2, 9 bases. V was clipped by 2 bases and J by 3 bases, with 25 bases between them. The CDR3 contains 19 residues. CDR1 and CDR2 from the germline V gene are MNHEY and SVGEGT. The CDR3 reads CASSYPAGGGRAGEETQYF. CDR3 nucleotides: TGTGCCAGCAGTTACCCCGCAGGGGGCGGGAGGGCAGGAGAAGAGACCCAGTACTTC.

This clonotype occurred many times. The V call is TRBV7-2, the J call TRBJ2-2, with D uncertain. Germline CDR1 is SGHTA and CDR2 is FQGNSA. Trimming took 7 bases from V and 1 from J, leaving 10 bases between them. This CDR3 is built from 14 residues. Here the CDR3 reads CASTPRRNTGELFF. The CDR3 coding sequence is TGTGCCAGCACCCCAAGGCGGAACACCGGGGAGCTGTTTTTT.

At least ten counts were recorded for this clonotype. The V and J genes are TRBV6-5 and TRBJ1-5; 7 positions agree with TRBD1. The CDR3 loop spans 13 amino acids. Trimming removed 4 bases from V and 11 bases from J; junction bases left unmatched: 8. Germline loops: CDR1 MNHEY, CDR2 SVGAGI. Here the CDR3 DNA reads TGTGCCAGCAGTTTAGGACAGGATGGGACCCAGCATTTT. Translation: CASSLGQDGTQHF.

This clonotype has ten or more counts. A much larger clone lies a single base off, so this may be a read error. Because it lacks the conserved phenylalanine or tryptophan at the end, this CDR3 is likely a read error. The CDR3 loop reads CSAKVGGETQYS. CDR3 in DNA: TGCAGTGCTAAAGTGGGCGGAGAGACCCAGTACTCC. V and J are TRBV20-1 and TRBJ2-5; no clear D gene. The CDR3 has 12 residues. Germline CDR1 and CDR2: DFQATT and SNEGSKA (reference sequence). V dropped 4 bases and J dropped 4 bases, with 10 bases sitting between them.

This clonotype turned up a few times. The chain uses TRBV6-2 or TRBV6-3 and TRBJ2-7; 10 bases line up with TRBD1. The length of the CDR3 is 15 residues. The trim removed 0 bases at V and 3 bases at J, leaving 2 bases unmatched. Germline V gene sequence: CDR1 MNHEY, CDR2 SVGEGT. The CDR3 DNA follows: TGTGCCAGCAGTTACTCACGGGACAGGGGCTACGAGCAGTACTTC. This encodes CASSYSRDRGYEQYF.

This clonotype was seen ten or more times. This sequence joins TRBV11-2 and TRBJ2-5; maybe TRBD2 (5 bases). Germline CDR1 SGHAT, CDR2 FQNNGV. The CDR3 is 14 amino acids. Trimming pared 5 bases from V and 9 bases from J, leaving 19 bases between. CDR3 protein: CASSEARGLNSQYF. The DNA for the CDR3 is TGTGCCAGCAGCGAGGCCCGGGGATTAAATTCCCAGTACTTC.